Listed here are 5 T cell receptor beta chains from one sample, sequenced in a study of shared clonotypes between healthy human individuals. CD8 cells classed as naive were CD45RO-negative and positively selected for CCR7, excluding terminally differentiated effector memory CD45RA+ cells. The table came from immunoSEQ multiplex PCR; TCRdb's copy has only in-frame clones and leaves some out. The sample records around 2.1 million clones, approximately 94% being singletons. The sequenced sample consisted of naive CD8+ T cells from PBMCs. The receptors derive from a man between 18 and 35 years old in good health. Some clones in this sample may be carry-over from other donors' samples.

The chain links TRBV15 to TRBJ2-2; D might be TRBD2 (6 bases). This CDR3 is built from 15 residues. Germline lookup yields CDR1 LNHNV and CDR2 YYDKDF (reference sequence). The germline V and J ends were trimmed by 1 base and 7 bases, with 13 bases remaining between them. The CDR3 DNA reads as TGTGCCACCAGCAGAGCGCGGGGCTGGGTCGGGGAGCTGTTTTTT. This encodes CATSRARGWVGELFF. The variable domain in full, with the rest retrieved from reference TRBV15 and TRBJ2-2, is DAMVIQNPRYQVTQFGKPVTLSCSQTLNHNVMYWYQQKSSQAPKLLFHYYDKDFNNEADTPDNFQSRRPNTSFCFLDIRSPGLGDTAMYLCATSRARGWVGELFFGEGSRLTVL.

The V call is TRBV6-4, the J call TRBJ1-5; 9 bases map to TRBD1. The CDR3 covers 20 residues. The junction had 28 bases not matched to a gene; V was cut back by 10 bases and J by 6 bases. Germline V gene data show CDR1 as MRHNA and CDR2 as SNTAGT. In nucleotides, the CDR3 is TGTGCCATCTCAGGACGTTCCAAGGACAGGGGTCTAAAAAGCGGTCAGCCCCAGCATTTT. It translates to CAISGRSKDRGLKSGQPQHF.

The chain couples TRBV27 to TRBJ2-7, with TRBD1 matching over 7 bases. CDR3 size: 17 residues. Germline CDR1 is MNHEY and CDR2 is SMNVEV (reference sequence). Trimming took 5 bases from V and 2 from J; bases not matched to a gene: 15. CDR3 in amino acids: CASSPEVPGQLTYEQYF. For the CDR3, the DNA is TGTGCCAGCAGTCCAGAGGTGCCGGGACAGCTCACCTACGAGCAGTACTTC.

The chain uses TRBV7-2 and TRBJ2-1; 7 nucleotides agree with TRBD2. The ends lost 2 bases at V and 2 bases at J; junction bases unmatched: 12. The CDR3 sequence is 18 residues long. Germline loops: CDR1 SGHTA, CDR2 FQGNSA. The CDR3, as DNA: TGTGCCAGCAGCTTATCCCCCACGCGCGGGAGCCCCTACAATGAGCAGTTCTTC. It translates to CASSLSPTRGSPYNEQFF. Complete variable domain (other parts from reference TRBV7-2 and TRBJ2-1): GAGVSQSPSNKVTEKGKDVELRCDPISGHTALYWYRQSLGQGLEFLIYFQGNSAPDKSGLPSDRFSAERTGGSVSTLTIQRTQQEDSAVYLCASSLSPTRGSPYNEQFFGPGTRLTVL.

This chain uses TRBV27 with TRBJ2-5; 9 positions match TRBD1. Germline CDR1 and CDR2: MNHEY and SMNVEV (reference sequence). Trimming removed 2 bases from V and 4 bases from J; junction bases left unmatched: 5. The CDR3 has 15 amino acids. This chain's CDR3 is CASSLGTGGLETQYF. CDR3 sequence (DNA): TGTGCCAGCAGTTTAGGAACAGGGGGCTTAGAGACCCAGTACTTC.